Shown below are 4 T cell receptor beta chains from a single sample sequenced in a study of early T cells in non-severe SARS-CoV-2 infection. One entry per CDR3 protein results from TCRdb running MiXCR on the 5' RACE reads. In the table there are 86,000 or so distinct CDR3 sequences, over 13% of which are singletons. Sequenced sample: whole blood. These receptors were collected from an adult who was a healthcare worker with PCR-confirmed SARS-CoV-2 infection or an uninfected control (not recorded which).

This clonotype was counted a single time. The V call is TRBV7-3, the J call TRBJ2-2; D call uncertain. From germline, CDR1 is SGHTA and CDR2 FQGTGA. This CDR3 region has 11 residues. The V gene lost 6 bases and the J gene lost 6 bases, with 5 bases spanning the gap. CDR3 sequence reads: CASRDAGELFF. CDR3 coding DNA: TGTGCCAGCAGGGATGCCGGGGAGCTGTTTTTT.

There are many counts of this clonotype. The V gene is TRBV2, the J gene TRBJ2-3; 8 bases agree with TRBD2. Germline CDR1 and CDR2: SNHLY and FYNNEI. V shed 5 bases and J 0 bases; nucleotides not matched to a gene: 13. CDR3 length equals 18 residues. The CDR3 region is CASSPITGLAPSTDTQYF. CDR3 coding DNA: TGTGCCAGCAGTCCAATTACCGGACTAGCCCCTAGCACAGATACGCAGTATTTT. The variable domain in full, with the rest retrieved from reference TRBV2 and TRBJ2-3, is EPEVTQTPSHQVTQMGQEVILRCVPISNHLYFYWYRQILGQKVEFLVSFYNNEISEKSEIFDDQFSVERPDGSNFTLKIRSTKLEDSAMYFCASSPITGLAPSTDTQYFGPGTRLTVL.

This clonotype was seen repeatedly, ten times or more. CDR3 residues: CAWRTGSGNTIYF. The CDR3 DNA follows: TGTGCCTGGCGCACTGGTTCCGGAAACACCATATATTTT. The V gene is TRBV30, the J gene TRBJ1-3; D unclear. CDR3 length equals 13 residues. Germline V lookup: CDR1 GTSNPN, CDR2 SVGIG (reference sequence). Trimming removed 5 bases at V and 4 bases at J, with 12 bases between. Full variable domain (remainder filled in from reference TRBV30 and TRBJ1-3): SQTIHQWPATLVQPVGSPLSLECTVEGTSNPNLYWYRQAAGRGLQLLFYSVGIGQISSEVPQNLSASRPQDRQFILSSKKLLLSDSGFYLCAWRTGSGNTIYFGEGSWLTVV.

The rearrangement uses TRBV5-4 and TRBJ2-1; TRBD2 matches at 8 bases. V shed 4 bases and J 4 bases; nucleotides not matched to a gene: 7. CDR1 and CDR2 from the germline V gene are SGHNT and YYREEE (reference sequence). CDR3 length: 15 residues. DNA of the CDR3: TGTGCCAGCAGCCGAACTAGCGGAGATTACAATGAGCAGTTCTTC. Amino acids: CASSRTSGDYNEQFF.